This record concerns one T cell receptor beta chain sequence. The antigen remains unidentified. The sample originates from a study of T cell responses to AZD1222 COVID-19 vaccine. Findings of the study overall: As reported, nearly half of all spike-specific TCRs target variant regions that are unmutated. Donors were mostly white British, more females; clonal diversity possibly underestimated.

The germline gives CDR1 LNHDA, CDR2 SQIVND (reference sequence). The ends were cut back, 4 bases at V and 7 bases at J, with 10 bases in the middle. CDR3 length: 12 residues. TCRdb's table, derived via immunoSEQ multiplex PCR, lists solely in-frame clones and lacks some. Of about 160,000 clones listed, around nine tenths are singletons. The rearrangement uses TRBV19 and TRBJ1-2, with no clear D. The receptor was derived from an adult in good health. The sequencing here drew on peripheral blood, taken on day 0 of AZD1222 vaccination. CDR3 coding DNA: TGTGCCAGTAGTAGAGAGTACGGTGGCTACACCTTC. It codes for CASSREYGGYTF.